This TCR beta chain is from a study of shared clonotypes between healthy human individuals. Study-level results: Memory subsets had estimated richness that was generally smaller than that of naive subsets. Sorted-subset samples were not fully sequenced, rarefaction indicated.

CDR3 length: 15 residues. V trimming: 1 base; J trimming: 6 bases; junction bases outside the gene matches: 6. CDR1 LGHNA and CDR2 YSLEER come from the germline V gene. Clones were read by immunoSEQ multiplex PCR, and TCRdb kept only the in-frame ones, dropping some. This repertoire shows some 2,000,000 clones, 90% to 95% found once; its top ten account for roughly 0.13%. Note on this clone: Its antigen is as yet unknown.

CD45RA-negative memory and CD45RA+ naive subsets were split from the CD4+ cells. Sequenced: naive CD4+ T cells sorted from blood. Subset defined: CD45RA+ positively selected. This receptor was identified in a man between 18 and 35 years old in good health. The chain is built from TRBV4-3 and TRBJ2-7, with 10 bases identical to TRBD1. Here the CDR3 reads CASSQGGQGSGEQYF. Written as DNA, the CDR3 is TGCGCCAGCAGCCAAGGGGGACAGGGGTCGGGCGAGCAGTACTTC.